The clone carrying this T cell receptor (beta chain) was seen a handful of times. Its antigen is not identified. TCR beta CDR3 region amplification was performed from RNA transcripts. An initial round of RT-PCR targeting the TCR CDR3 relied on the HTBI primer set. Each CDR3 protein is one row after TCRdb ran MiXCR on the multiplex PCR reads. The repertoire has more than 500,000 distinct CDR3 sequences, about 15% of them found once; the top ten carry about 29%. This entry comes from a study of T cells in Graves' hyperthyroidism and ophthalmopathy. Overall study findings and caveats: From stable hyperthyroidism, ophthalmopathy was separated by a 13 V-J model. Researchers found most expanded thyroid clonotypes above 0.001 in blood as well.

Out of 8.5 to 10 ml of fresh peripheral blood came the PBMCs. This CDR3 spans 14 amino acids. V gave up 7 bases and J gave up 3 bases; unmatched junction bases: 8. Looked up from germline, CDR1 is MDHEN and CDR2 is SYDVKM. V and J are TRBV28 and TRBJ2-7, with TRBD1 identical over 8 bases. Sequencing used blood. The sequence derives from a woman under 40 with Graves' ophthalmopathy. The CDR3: CASNRGERDYEQYF. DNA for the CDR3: TGTGCCAGCAACAGGGGGGAAAGGGACTACGAGCAGTACTTC. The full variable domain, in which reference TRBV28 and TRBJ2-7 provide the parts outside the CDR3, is DVKVTQSSRYLVKRTGEKVFLECVQDMDHENMFWYRQDPGLGLRLIYFSYDVKMKEKGDIPEGYSVSREKKERFSLILESASTNQTSMYLCASNRGERDYEQYFGPGTRLTVT.